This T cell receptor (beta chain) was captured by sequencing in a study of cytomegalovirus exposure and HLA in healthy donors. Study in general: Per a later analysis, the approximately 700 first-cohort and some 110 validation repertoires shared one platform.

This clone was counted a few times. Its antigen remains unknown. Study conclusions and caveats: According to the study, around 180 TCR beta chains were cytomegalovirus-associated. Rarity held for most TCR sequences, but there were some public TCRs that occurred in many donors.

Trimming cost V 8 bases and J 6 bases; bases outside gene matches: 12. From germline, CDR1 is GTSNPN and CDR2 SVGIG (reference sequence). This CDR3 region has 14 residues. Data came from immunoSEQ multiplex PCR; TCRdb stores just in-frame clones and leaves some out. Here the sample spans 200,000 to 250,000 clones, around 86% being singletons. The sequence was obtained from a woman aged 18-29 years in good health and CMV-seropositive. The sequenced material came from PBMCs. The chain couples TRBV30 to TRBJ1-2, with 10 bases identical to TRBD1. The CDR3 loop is CAGDGTGEAHGYTF. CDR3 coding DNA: TGTGCCGGGGATGGGACAGGGGAGGCTCATGGCTACACCTTC.